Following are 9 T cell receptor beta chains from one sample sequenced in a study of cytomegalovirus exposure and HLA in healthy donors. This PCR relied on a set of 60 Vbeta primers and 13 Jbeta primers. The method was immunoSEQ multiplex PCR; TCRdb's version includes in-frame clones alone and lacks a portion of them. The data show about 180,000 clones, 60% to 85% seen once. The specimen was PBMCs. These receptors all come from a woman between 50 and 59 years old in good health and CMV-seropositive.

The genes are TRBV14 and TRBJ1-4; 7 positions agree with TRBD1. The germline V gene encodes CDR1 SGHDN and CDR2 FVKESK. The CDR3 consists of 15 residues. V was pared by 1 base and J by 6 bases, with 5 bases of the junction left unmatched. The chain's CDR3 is CASSQGQGEYEKLFF. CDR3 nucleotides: TGTGCCAGCAGCCAAGGACAGGGCGAATATGAAAAACTGTTTTTT.

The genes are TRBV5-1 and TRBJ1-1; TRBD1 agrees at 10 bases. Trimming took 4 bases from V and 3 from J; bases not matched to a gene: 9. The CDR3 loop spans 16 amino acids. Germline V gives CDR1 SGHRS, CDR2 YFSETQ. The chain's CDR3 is CASSIGQGEGYTEAFF. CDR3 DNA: TGCGCCAGCAGCATCGGACAGGGGGAGGGGTACACTGAAGCTTTCTTT.

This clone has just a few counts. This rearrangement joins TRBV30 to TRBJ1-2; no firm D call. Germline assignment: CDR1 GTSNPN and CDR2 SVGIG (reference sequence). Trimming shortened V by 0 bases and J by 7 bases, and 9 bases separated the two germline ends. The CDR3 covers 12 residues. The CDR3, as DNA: TGTGCCTGGAGTGTTAGTGAGGGTGGCTACACCTTC. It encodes CAWSVSEGGYTF. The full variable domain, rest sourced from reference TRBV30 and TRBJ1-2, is SQTIHQWPATLVQPVGSPLSLECTVEGTSNPNLYWYRQAAGRGLQLLFYSVGIGQISSEVPQNLSASRPQDRQFILSSKKLLLSDSGFYLCAWSVSEGGYTFGSGTRLTVV.

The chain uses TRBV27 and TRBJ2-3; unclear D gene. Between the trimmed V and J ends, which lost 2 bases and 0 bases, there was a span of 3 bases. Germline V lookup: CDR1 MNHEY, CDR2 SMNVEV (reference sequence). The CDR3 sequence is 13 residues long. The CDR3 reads CASSLPSTDTQYF. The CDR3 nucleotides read TGTGCCAGCAGTTTACCAAGCACAGATACGCAGTATTTT.

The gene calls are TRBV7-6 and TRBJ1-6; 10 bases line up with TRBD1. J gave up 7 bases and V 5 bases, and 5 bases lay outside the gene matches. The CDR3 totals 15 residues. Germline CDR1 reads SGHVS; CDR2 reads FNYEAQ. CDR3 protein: CASSPDRGFNSPLHF. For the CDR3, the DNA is TGTGCCAGCAGCCCGGACAGGGGGTTCAATTCACCCCTCCACTTT.

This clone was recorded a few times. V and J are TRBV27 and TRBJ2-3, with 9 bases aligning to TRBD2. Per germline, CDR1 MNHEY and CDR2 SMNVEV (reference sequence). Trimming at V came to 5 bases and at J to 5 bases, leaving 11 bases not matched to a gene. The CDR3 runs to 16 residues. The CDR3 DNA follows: TGTGCCAGCAGTCTGGGGGGGCGCGGGGGGGGAGATACGCAGTATTTT. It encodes CASSLGGRGGGDTQYF.

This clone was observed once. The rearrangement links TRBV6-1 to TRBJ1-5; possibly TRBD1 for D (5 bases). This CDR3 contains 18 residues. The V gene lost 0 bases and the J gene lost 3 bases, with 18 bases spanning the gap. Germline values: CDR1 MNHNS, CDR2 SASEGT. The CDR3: CASSEALPGLTFNQPQHF. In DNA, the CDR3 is TGTGCCAGCAGTGAAGCGCTTCCGGGACTCACCTTCAATCAGCCCCAGCATTTT.

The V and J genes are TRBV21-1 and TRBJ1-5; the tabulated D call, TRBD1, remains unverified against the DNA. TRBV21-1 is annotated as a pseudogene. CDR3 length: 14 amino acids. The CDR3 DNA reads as TGTGCCAGCAGAGTTGGGGGACATCTAAACCCCCAGCATTTT. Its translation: CASRVGGHLNPQHF.

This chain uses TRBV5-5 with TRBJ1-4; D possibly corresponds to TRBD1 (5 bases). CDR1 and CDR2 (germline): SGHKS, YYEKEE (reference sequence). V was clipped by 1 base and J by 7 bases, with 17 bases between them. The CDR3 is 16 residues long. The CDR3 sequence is CASSLLIGAFSEKLFF. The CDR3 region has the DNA TGTGCCAGCAGCTTGTTGATAGGGGCGTTTAGTGAAAAACTGTTTTTT.